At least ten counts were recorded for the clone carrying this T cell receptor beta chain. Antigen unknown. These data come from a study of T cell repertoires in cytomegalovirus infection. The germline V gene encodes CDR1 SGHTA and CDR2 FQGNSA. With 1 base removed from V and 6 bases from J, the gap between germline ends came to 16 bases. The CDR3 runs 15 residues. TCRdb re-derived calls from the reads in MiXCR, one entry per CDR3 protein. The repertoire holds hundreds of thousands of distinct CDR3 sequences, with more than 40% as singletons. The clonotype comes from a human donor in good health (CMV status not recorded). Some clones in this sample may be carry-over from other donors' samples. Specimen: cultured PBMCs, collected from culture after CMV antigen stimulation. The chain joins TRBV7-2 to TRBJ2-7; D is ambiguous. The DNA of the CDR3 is TGTGCCAGCAGCTTAGACGTGCCAGCACCCGGCGAGCAGTACTTC. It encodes CASSLDVPAPGEQYF.